Each of the 9 T cell receptor beta chains below was sequenced from the same sample in a study of T cells in Graves' hyperthyroidism and ophthalmopathy (dated by TCRdb to about 2019). Library preparation was by multiplex PCR. Sequencing took place on an Illumina HiSeq 2000. The TCR beta CDR3 regions were amplified from the RNA transcripts. For the first round of RT-PCR on the TCR CDR3, the HTBI primer set was used together with the Qiagen OneStep RT-PCR kit. TCRdb itself trimmed the public reads at Q25 with fastp, ran MiXCR and retained productive beta chains. Rows matching on CDR3 protein sequence are summarized as one entry with the most common DNA and genes. The sample table holds approximately 380,000 distinct CDR3 sequences, of which over 11% were seen once. The top ten clonotypes cover 25% to 30% of the sample. The sample was blood. These receptors originate from a man aged 45-60 years with Graves' ophthalmopathy.

On this clonotype: Just one base apart from a much larger clone, this may be a read error. The V call is TRBV28, the J call TRBJ2-7; weak D call: TRBD2 (6 bases). Trimming cost V 7 bases and J 0 bases, with 16 bases left between them. The CDR3 has 15 amino acids. The germline CDR1 and CDR2 sequences are MDHEN and SYDVKM. CDR3 DNA: TGTGCCAGCAAAGGAACTAACGGGAGCTCCTACGAGCAGTACTTC. Its protein is CASKGTNGSSYEQYF.

This clonotype was detected ten times or more. The chain employs TRBV12-3 or TRBV12-4 and TRBJ1-5, with D possibly matching TRBD1 (6 bases). V lost 5 bases and J 9 bases, leaving 17 bases between the germline ends. The CDR3 is 14 amino acids. This CDR3 is CASSNRDRMGPQHF. Written as DNA, the CDR3 is TGTGCCAGCAGTAACAGGGACCGGATGGGGCCCCAGCATTTT.

This clonotype was counted between two and nine times. This rearrangement joins TRBV19 to TRBJ2-1; D unresolved. Germline loops: CDR1 LNHDA, CDR2 SQIVND (reference sequence). CDR3 length equals 11 residues. Between the trimmed V and J ends, which lost 5 bases and 9 bases, there was a span of 8 bases. The CDR3, as DNA: TGTGCCAGTAGTTCTCCGGGTGAGCAGTTCTTC. Translation: CASSSPGEQFF. The whole variable domain, remainder taken from reference TRBV19 and TRBJ2-1, is DGGITQSPKYLFRKEGQNVTLSCEQNLNHDAMYWYRQDPGQGLRLIYYSQIVNDFQKGDIAEGYSVSREKKESFPLTVTSAQKNPTAFYLCASSSPGEQFFGPGTRLTVL.

The chain recombines TRBV20-1 with TRBJ2-6; D unclear. Germline CDR1 is DFQATT and CDR2 is SNEGSKA (reference sequence). V lost 3 bases, J lost 0 bases, and 6 bases lay in between. The CDR3 length is 14 residues. This CDR3 is CSASSGSGANVLTF. The CDR3 coding sequence is TGCAGTGCTAGTTCGGGCTCTGGGGCCAACGTCCTGACTTTC.

This clonotype was detected many times. V usage is TRBV11-2 and J usage is TRBJ1-1; TRBD1 is a possible D gene (5 bases). The V end lost 5 bases, the J end lost 0 bases, and 16 bases lay between the germline ends. The CDR3 runs 16 residues. In germline, CDR1 is SGHAT, CDR2 FQNNGV. CDR3 protein: CASSVRVLDMNTEAFF. CDR3 DNA sequence: TGTGCCAGCAGCGTCAGGGTCCTAGATATGAACACTGAAGCTTTCTTT.

Ten or more counts support this clonotype. The gene calls are TRBV7-9 and TRBJ2-3; TRBD2 agrees at 12 bases. From germline, CDR1 is SEHNR and CDR2 FQNEAQ (reference sequence). The CDR3 has 17 residues. V was pared by 4 bases and J by 2 bases, with 7 bases of the junction left unmatched. CDR3 in DNA: TGTGCCAGCAGCTCGTTAAGGACTAGCGGGACCACAGATACGCAGTATTTT. Translating it yields CASSSLRTSGTTDTQYF.

The rearrangement links TRBV28 to TRBJ2-3; 9 bases agree with TRBD2. V trimming: 5 bases; J trimming: 0 bases; junction bases outside the gene matches: 6. Per the germline V gene, CDR1 is MDHEN and CDR2 is SYDVKM. This CDR3 has 16 residues. The CDR3 protein is CASSQSGLASTDTQYF. CDR3 nucleotide sequence: TGTGCCAGCAGTCAATCGGGACTAGCCAGCACAGATACGCAGTATTTT.

The sample holds many counts of this clonotype. V gene TRBV7-2 combines with J gene TRBJ2-1; TRBD1 aligns across 8 bases. The CDR3 runs 15 residues. V trimming: 5 bases; J trimming: 5 bases; junction bases outside the gene matches: 8. Germline values: CDR1 SGHTA, CDR2 FQGNSA. The CDR3 reads CASSASRDRNNEQFF. CDR3 nucleotides: TGTGCCAGCAGCGCGTCCCGGGACAGGAACAATGAGCAGTTCTTC.

Points on this clonotype: Given a much more abundant clone one base away, this may be a read error. The genes are TRBV20-1 and TRBJ2-7, with 9 bases identical to TRBD2. The CDR3 spans 13 residues. J gave up 4 bases and V 4 bases, and 5 bases lay outside the gene matches. CDR1 is DFQATT and CDR2 is SNEGSKA in the germline V gene (reference sequence). The CDR3 loop is CSAISSGNYEQYF. The CDR3 bases are TGCAGTGCTATCTCTAGCGGGAATTACGAGCAGTACTTC.